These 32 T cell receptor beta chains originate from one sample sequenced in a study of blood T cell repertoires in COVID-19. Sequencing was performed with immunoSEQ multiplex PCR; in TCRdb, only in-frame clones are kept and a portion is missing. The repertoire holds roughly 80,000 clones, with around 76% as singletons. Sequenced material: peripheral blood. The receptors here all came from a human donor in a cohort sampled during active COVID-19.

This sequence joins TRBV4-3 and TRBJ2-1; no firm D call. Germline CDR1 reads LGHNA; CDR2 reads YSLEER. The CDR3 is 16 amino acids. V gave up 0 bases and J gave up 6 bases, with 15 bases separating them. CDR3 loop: CASSQDRVRLLNEQFF. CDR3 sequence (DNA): TGCGCCAGCAGCCAAGATAGAGTCCGACTTCTCAATGAGCAGTTCTTC.

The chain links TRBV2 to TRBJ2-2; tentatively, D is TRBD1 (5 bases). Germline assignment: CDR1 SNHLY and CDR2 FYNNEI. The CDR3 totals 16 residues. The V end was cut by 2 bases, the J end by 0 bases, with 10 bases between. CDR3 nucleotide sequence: TGTGCCAGCAGTGAACGAGGCAGGGCGAACACCGGGGAGCTGTTTTTT. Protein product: CASSERGRANTGELFF. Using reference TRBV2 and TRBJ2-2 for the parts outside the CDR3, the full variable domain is EPEVTQTPSHQVTQMGQEVILRCVPISNHLYFYWYRQILGQKVEFLVSFYNNEISEKSEIFDDQFSVERPDGSNFTLKIRSTKLEDSAMYFCASSERGRANTGELFFGEGSRLTVL.

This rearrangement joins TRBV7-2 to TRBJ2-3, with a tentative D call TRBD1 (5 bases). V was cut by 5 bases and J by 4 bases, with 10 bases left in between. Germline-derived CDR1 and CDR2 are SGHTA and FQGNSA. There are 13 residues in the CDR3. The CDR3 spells CASSLDRPDTQYF. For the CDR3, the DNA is TGTGCCAGCAGCCTCGACAGACCAGATACGCAGTATTTT.

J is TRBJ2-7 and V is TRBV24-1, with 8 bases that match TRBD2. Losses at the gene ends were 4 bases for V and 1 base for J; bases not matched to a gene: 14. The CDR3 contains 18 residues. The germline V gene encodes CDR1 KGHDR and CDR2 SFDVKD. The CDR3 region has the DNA TGTGCCACCAGTGACTGCCGGGGGGAAGCGGGAGCTTCCTACGAGCAGTACGTC. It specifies CATSDCRGEAGASYEQYV.

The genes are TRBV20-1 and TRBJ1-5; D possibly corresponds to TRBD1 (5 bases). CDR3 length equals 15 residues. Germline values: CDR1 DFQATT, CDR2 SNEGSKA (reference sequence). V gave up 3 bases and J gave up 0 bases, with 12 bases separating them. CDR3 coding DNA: TGCAGTGCTAGTCAGGGCCGCTATAGCAATCAGCCCCAGCATTTT. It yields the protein CSASQGRYSNQPQHF.

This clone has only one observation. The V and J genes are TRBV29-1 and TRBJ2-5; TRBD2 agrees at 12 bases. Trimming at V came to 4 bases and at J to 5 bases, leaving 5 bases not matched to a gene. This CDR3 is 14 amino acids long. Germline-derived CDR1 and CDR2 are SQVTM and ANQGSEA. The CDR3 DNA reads TGCAGCGTTGGGCTAGCGGGGGGGCGGGAGACCCAGTACTTC. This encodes CSVGLAGGRETQYF.

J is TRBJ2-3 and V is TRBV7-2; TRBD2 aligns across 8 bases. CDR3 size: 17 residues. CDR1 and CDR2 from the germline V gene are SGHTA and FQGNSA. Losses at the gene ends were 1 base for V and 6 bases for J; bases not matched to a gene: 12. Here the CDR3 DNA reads TGTGCCAGCAGCTTAGACGGCGGGGGGTTTTATGGGGATACGCAGTATTTT. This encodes CASSLDGGGFYGDTQYF. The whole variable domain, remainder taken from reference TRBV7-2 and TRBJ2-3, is GAGVSQSPSNKVTEKGKDVELRCDPISGHTALYWYRQSLGQGLEFLIYFQGNSAPDKSGLPSDRFSAERTGGSVSTLTIQRTQQEDSAVYLCASSLDGGGFYGDTQYFGPGTRLTVL.

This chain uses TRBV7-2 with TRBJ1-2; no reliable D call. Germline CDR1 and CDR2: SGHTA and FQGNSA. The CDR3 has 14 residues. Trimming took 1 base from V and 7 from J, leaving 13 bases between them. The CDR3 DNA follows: TGTGCCAGCAGCTTAGTGGTAGGGAGTATTGGCTACACCTTC. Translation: CASSLVVGSIGYTF.

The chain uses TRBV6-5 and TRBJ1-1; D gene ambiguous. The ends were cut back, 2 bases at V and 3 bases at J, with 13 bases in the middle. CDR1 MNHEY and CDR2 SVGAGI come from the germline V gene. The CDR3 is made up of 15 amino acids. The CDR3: CASSYGFSAHTEAFF. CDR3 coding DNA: TGTGCCAGCAGTTACGGGTTCAGCGCCCACACTGAAGCTTTCTTT.

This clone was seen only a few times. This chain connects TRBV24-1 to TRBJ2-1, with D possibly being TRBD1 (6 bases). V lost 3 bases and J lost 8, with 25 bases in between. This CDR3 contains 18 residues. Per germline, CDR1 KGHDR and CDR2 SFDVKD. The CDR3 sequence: CATSDPLDRIGRVDEQFF. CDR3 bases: TGTGCCACCAGTGATCCCCTCGACAGGATCGGGCGGGTGGATGAGCAGTTCTTC.

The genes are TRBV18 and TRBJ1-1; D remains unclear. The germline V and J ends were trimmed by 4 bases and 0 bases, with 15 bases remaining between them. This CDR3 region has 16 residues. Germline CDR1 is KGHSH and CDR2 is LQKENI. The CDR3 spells CASSRVGGGMNTEAFF. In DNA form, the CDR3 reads TGTGCCAGCTCACGGGTGGGCGGAGGGATGAACACTGAAGCTTTCTTT.

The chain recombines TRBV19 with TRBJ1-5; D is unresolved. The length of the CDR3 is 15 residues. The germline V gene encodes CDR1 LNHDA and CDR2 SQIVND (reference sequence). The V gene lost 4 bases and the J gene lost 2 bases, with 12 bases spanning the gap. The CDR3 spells CASSTGSLGNQPQHF. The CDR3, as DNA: TGTGCCAGTAGTACGGGATCCCTGGGCAATCAGCCCCAGCATTTT.

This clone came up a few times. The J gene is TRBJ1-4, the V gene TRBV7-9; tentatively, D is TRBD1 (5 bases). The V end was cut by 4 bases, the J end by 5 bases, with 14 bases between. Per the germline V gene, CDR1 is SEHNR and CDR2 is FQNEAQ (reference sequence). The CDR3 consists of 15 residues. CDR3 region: CASSYHADRNEKLFF. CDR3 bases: TGTGCCAGCAGCTACCACGCCGACAGAAATGAAAAACTGTTTTTT. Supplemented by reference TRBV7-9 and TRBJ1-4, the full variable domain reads DTGVSQNPRHKITKRGQNVTFRCDPISEHNRLYWYRQTLGQGPEFLTYFQNEAQLEKSRLLSDRFSAERPKGSFSTLEIQRTEQGDSAMYLCASSYHADRNEKLFFGSGTQLSVL.

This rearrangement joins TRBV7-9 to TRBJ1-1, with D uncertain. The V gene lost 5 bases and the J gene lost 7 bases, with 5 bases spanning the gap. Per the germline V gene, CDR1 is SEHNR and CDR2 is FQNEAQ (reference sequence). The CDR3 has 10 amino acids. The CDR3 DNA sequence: TGTGCCAGCAGCCTCAGTGAAGCTTTCTTT. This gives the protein CASSLSEAFF.

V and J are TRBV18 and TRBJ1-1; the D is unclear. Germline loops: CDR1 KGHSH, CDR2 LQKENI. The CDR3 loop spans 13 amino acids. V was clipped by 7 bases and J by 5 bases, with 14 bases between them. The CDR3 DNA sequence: TGTGCCAGCTTCTCCGGGAGGGAGACTGAAGCTTTCTTT. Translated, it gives CASFSGRETEAFF.

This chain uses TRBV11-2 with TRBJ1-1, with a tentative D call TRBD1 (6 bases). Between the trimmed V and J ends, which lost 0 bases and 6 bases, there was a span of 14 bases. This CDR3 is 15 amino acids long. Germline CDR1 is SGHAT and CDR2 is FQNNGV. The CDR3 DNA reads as TGTGCCAGCAGCTTAGATGATCGGGCAGGGGCTGAAGCTTTCTTT. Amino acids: CASSLDDRAGAEAFF.

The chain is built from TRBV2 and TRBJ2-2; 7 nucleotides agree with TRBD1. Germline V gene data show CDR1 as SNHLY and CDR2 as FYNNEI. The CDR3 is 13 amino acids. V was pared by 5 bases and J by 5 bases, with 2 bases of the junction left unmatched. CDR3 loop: CASSQQGTGELFF. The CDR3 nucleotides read TGTGCCAGCAGTCAACAGGGGACCGGGGAGCTGTTTTTT.

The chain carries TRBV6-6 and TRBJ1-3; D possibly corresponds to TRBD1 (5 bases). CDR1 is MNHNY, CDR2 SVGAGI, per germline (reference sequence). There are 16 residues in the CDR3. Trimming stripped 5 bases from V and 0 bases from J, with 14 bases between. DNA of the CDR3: TGTGCCAGCAGTCCCAGGGATTTAAGCTCTGGAAACACCATATATTTT. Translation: CASSPRDLSSGNTIYF.

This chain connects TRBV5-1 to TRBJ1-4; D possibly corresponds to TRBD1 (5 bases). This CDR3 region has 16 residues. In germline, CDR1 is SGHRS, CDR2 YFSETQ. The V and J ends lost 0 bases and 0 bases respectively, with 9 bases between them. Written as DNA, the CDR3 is TGCGCCAGCAGCTTGGGCAGGGCTGCAACTAATGAAAAACTGTTTTTT. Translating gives CASSLGRAATNEKLFF.

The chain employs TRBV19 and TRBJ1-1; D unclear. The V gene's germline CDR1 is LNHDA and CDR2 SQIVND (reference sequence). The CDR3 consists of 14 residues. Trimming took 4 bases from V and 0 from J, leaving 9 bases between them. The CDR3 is CASSTGFMNTEAFF. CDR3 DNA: TGTGCCAGTAGTACGGGATTTATGAACACTGAAGCTTTCTTT.

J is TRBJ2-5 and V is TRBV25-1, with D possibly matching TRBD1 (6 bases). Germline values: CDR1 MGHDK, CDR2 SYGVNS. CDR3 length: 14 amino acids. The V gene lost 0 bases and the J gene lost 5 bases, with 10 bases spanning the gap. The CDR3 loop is CASSEYNREETQYF. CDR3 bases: TGTGCCAGCAGTGAATATAACAGGGAGGAGACCCAGTACTTC.

The CDR3 is CASSVAGGNTGELFF. The CDR3 region has the DNA TGTGCCAGTAGTGTAGCGGGGGGAAACACCGGGGAGCTGTTTTTT. J is TRBJ2-2 and V is TRBV19; TRBD2 matches at 10 bases. The CDR3 length is 15 residues. Germline V gives CDR1 LNHDA, CDR2 SQIVND (reference sequence). Unmatched junction bases numbered 2, after V lost 5 bases and J lost 2 bases.

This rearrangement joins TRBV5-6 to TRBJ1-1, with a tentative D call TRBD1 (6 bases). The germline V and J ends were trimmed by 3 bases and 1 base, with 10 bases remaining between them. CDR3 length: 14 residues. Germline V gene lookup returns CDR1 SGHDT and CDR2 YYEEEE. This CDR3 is CASSWGRWNTEAFF. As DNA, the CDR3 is TGTGCCAGCAGCTGGGGGCGGTGGAACACTGAAGCTTTCTTT.

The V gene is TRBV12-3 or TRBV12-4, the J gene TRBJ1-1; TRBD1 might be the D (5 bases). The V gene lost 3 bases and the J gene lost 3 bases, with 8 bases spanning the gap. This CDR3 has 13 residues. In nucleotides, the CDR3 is TGTGCCAGCAGTTTCACAGGCTACACTGAAGCTTTCTTT. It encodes CASSFTGYTEAFF.

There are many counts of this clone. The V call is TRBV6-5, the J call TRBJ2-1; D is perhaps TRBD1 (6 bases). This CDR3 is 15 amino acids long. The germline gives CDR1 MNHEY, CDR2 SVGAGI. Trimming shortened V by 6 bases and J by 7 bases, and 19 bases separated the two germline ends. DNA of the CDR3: TGTGCCAGCAGCTCCGGGACACCAGAGAGGAATGAGCAGTTCTTC. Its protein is CASSSGTPERNEQFF.

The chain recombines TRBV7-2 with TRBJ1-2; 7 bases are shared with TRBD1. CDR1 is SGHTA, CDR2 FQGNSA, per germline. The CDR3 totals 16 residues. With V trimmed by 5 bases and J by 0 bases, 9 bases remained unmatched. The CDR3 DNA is TGTGCCAGCAGCCCACGCTACAGGGGCTCTAACTATGGCTACACCTTC. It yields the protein CASSPRYRGSNYGYTF.

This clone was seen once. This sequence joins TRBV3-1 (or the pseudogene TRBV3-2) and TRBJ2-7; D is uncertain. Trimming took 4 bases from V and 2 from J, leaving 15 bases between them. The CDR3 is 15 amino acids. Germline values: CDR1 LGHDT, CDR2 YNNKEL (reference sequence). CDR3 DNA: TGTGCCAGCAGCCCCCCAAACTGGGCGACCTACGAGCAGTACTTC. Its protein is CASSPPNWATYEQYF.

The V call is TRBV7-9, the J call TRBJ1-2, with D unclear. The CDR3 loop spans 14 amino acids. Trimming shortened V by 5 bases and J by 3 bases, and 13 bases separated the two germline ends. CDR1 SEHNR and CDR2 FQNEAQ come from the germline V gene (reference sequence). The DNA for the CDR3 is TGTGCCAGCAGCGGGAGGGCGGCGGACTATGGCTACACCTTC. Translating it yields CASSGRAADYGYTF.

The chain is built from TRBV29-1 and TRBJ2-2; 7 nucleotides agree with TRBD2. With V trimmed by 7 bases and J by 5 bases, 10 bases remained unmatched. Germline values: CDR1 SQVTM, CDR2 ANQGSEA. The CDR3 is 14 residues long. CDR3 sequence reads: CSAKEREWTGELFF. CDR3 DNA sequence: TGCAGCGCCAAGGAGCGGGAATGGACCGGGGAGCTGTTTTTT.

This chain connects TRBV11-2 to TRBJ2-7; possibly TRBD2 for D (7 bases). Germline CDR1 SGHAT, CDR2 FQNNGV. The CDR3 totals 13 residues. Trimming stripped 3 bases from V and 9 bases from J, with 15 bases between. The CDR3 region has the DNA TGTGCCAGCAGCTTGGCACAGGGAGGGGTGCAGTACTTC. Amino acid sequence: CASSLAQGGVQYF.

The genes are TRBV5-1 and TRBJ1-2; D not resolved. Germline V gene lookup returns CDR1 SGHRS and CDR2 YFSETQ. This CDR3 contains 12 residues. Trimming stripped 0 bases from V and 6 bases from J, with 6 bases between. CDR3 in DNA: TGCGCCAGCAGCTTGGGAACGGATGGCTACACCTTC. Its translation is CASSLGTDGYTF.

The CDR3 bases are TGTGCCAGCAGCTATCTAGCGGGGAGCACAGATACGCAGTATTTT. This translates into CASSYLAGSTDTQYF. The chain joins TRBV7-9 to TRBJ2-3; 9 bases match TRBD2. The germline V gene encodes CDR1 SEHNR and CDR2 FQNEAQ (reference sequence). The CDR3 has 15 amino acids. The V gene end was trimmed by 4 bases and the J gene end by 0 bases; junction bases not matched to a gene: 2.